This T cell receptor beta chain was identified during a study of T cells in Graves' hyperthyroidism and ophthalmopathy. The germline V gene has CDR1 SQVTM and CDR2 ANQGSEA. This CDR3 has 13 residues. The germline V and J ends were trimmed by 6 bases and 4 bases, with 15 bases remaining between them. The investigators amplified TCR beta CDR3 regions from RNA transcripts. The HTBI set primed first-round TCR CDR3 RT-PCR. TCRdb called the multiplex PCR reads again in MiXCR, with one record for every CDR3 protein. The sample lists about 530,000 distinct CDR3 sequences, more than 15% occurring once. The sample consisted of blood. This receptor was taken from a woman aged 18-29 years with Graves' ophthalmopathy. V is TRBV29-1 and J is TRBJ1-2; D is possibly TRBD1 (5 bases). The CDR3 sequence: CSVGRESPYGYTF. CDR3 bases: TGCAGCGTGGGGCGGGAATCCCCCTATGGCTACACCTTC.